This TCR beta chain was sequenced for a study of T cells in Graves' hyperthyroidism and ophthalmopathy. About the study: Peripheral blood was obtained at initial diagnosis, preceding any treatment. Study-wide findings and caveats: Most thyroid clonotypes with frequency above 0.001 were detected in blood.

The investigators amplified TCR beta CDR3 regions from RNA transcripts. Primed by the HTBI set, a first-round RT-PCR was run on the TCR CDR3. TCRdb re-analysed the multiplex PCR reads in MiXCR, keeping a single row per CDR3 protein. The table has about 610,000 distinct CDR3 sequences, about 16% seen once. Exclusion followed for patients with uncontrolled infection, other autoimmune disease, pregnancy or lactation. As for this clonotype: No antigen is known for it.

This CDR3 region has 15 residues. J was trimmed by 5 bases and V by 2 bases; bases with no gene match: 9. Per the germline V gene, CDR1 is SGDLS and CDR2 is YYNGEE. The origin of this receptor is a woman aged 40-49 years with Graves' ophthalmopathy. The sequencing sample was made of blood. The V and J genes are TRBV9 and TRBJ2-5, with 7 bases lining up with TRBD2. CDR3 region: CASSVGARGDETQYF. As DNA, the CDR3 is TGTGCCAGCAGCGTCGGGGCCCGGGGGGATGAGACCCAGTACTTC. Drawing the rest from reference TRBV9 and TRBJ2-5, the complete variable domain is DSGVTQTPKHLITATGQRVTLRCSPRSGDLSVYWYQQSLDQGLQFLIQYYNGEERAKGNILERFSAQQFPDLHSELNLSSLELGDSALYFCASSVGARGDETQYFGPGTRLLVL.